This TCR beta chain originates from a study of T cells in Graves' hyperthyroidism and ophthalmopathy. Hyperthyroidism, newly diagnosed and lasting under 2 months, affected patients aged 18 to 65. Patients showing uncontrolled infection, other autoimmune disease, pregnancy or lactation were ineligible. The PBMCs studied were ones that came from about 10 ml fresh peripheral blood. TCR beta CDR3 regions were amplified from RNA transcripts. HTBI primers drove first-round RT-PCR of the TCR CDR3. TCRdb recomputed calls from the multiplex PCR reads with MiXCR, one row per CDR3 protein. The top ten clones hold roughly 14% of a sample with hundreds of thousands of distinct CDR3 sequences, approximately 14% of them seen once. This clonotype was sampled from a woman aged 18-29 years with Graves' hyperthyroidism. Source material: blood.

This chain's CDR3 is CASSLTGAKNTIYF. The CDR3 nucleotides read TGTGCCAGCAGCCTAACCGGGGCGAAGAACACCATATATTTT. The V gene is TRBV6-5, the J gene TRBJ1-3; a weak D match, TRBD1 (5 bases). V was trimmed by 6 bases and J by 7 bases, leaving 16 bases between them. CDR3 length: 14 residues. CDR1 and CDR2 from the germline V gene are MNHEY and SVGAGI.